The rows below give T cell receptor beta chains drawn from one sample of a study of cytomegalovirus exposure and HLA in healthy donors. This table comes from immunoSEQ multiplex PCR, and its TCRdb copy is limited to in-frame clones, with some not included. Seen here are some 150,000 clones, about four fifths observed once, and the top ten hold about 7.7%. Input material: PBMCs. These TCRs come from a woman in her 30s in good health and CMV-seropositive. Each CDR3 is given with its conserved first and last residue. A D gene is named only where the DNA matches it firmly. Clone size is stated in some rows and not others, as once, few, many or a class when expanded.

clone_size	v_call	d_call	j_call	cdr3_aa	cdr3_nt
-	TRBV20-1	-	TRBJ1-2	CSARDMAGYTF	TGCAGTGCTAGAGATATGGCTGGCTACACCTTC
-	TRBV9	-	TRBJ2-5	CASSVGVEGLEYF	TGTGCCAGCAGCGTAGGGGTCGAGGGCCTTGAATACTTC
once	TRBV7-9	-	TRBJ1-1	CASSLYSNTEAFF	TGTGCCAGCAGCTTATACAGTAACACTGAAGCTTTCTTT
-	TRBV4-2	TRBD2	TRBJ2-1	CASSQSPGLVFNEQFF	TGTGCCAGCAGCCAATCCCCGGGACTAGTTTTCAATGAGCAGTTCTTC
-	TRBV28	TRBD1	TRBJ1-2	CASTQTGGPYGYTF	TGTGCCAGCACTCAAACAGGGGGCCCATATGGCTACACCTTC
-	TRBV6-1	TRBD1	TRBJ1-2	CASSTGQDGNYGYTF	TGTGCCAGCAGTACCGGACAGGATGGGAACTATGGCTACACCTTC
-	TRBV5-4	TRBD2	TRBJ2-1	CASSPTGTSANNEQFF	TGTGCCAGCAGCCCAACGGGGACTAGCGCAAACAATGAGCAGTTCTTC
-	TRBV6-1	-	TRBJ1-6	CATTSRVNYNSPLHF	TGTGCCACCACGAGCAGGGTTAACTATAATTCACCCCTCCACTTT
-	TRBV5-1	-	TRBJ1-1	CASREQGGTEAFF	TGCGCCAGCAGGGAACAGGGAGGGACTGAAGCTTTCTTT
once	TRBV5-8	-	TRBJ2-6	CASSLGAGRLGANVLTF	TGTGCCAGCAGCTTGGGGGCGGGGCGTCTTGGGGCCAACGTCCTGACTTTC
few	TRBV19	TRBD1	TRBJ1-5	CASSMWGQGSNQPQHF	TGTGCCAGTAGTATGTGGGGACAGGGGTCAAATCAGCCCCAGCATTTT
-	TRBV9	-	TRBJ2-3	CASSAGRGLAQYF	TGTGCCAGCAGCGCTGGAAGGGGCTTGGCGCAGTATTTT
-	TRBV2	TRBD1	TRBJ2-7	CAGGQAYEQYF	TGTGCCGGAGGACAGGCCTACGAGCAGTACTTC
-	TRBV9	TRBD2	TRBJ2-1	CASSRPGLNNEQFF	TGTGCCAGCAGCCGTCCGGGACTAAACAATGAGCAGTTCTTC
-	TRBV5-1	TRBD1	TRBJ2-3	CASSSQGAIWDTQYF	TGCGCCAGCAGCTCTCAGGGGGCTATATGGGATACGCAGTATTTT
-	TRBV6-1	TRBD1	TRBJ1-5	CASSEWDRDNQPQHF	TGTGCCAGCAGTGAATGGGACAGGGACAATCAGCCCCAGCATTTT
-	TRBV10-3	-	TRBJ1-2	CAISDQVGDRGYGYTF	TGTGCCATCAGTGACCAAGTGGGAGATCGGGGCTATGGCTACACCTTC
-	TRBV5-1	TRBD2	TRBJ2-3	CASSLDPSSGGMVDTQYF	TGCGCCAGCAGCTTGGACCCCTCTAGCGGGGGGATGGTGGATACGCAGTATTTT
-	TRBV5-4	TRBD2	TRBJ2-1	CASRHSGGAGNEQFF	TGTGCCAGCAGACATAGCGGGGGGGCCGGGAATGAGCAGTTCTTC
-	TRBV10-2	TRBD1	TRBJ1-1	CASSELLQGAGTEAFF	TGCGCCAGCAGTGAGCTGTTGCAGGGGGCTGGCACTGAAGCTTTCTTT
once	TRBV7-2	TRBD1	TRBJ2-7	CASSRDPTGLYEQYF	TGTGCCAGCAGCCGTGACCCGACAGGGCTCTACGAGCAGTACTTC
-	TRBV28	TRBD1	TRBJ1-4	CASRSGGANEKLFF	TGTGCCAGCAGGTCAGGGGGAGCTAATGAAAAACTGTTTTTT
-	TRBV4-3	TRBD2	TRBJ2-2	CASSRGLAGGTGELFF	TGCGCCAGCAGCCGGGGACTAGCGGGGGGAACCGGGGAGCTGTTTTTT
-	TRBV19	TRBD1	TRBJ1-4	CASSPPGRQGGWFF	TGTGCCAGTAGTCCCCCTGGCCGACAGGGTGGTTGGTTTTTT
-	TRBV5-1	TRBD1	TRBJ1-1	CASSSTGVSTEAFF	TGCGCCAGCAGCTCCACAGGGGTGAGCACTGAAGCTTTCTTT
-	TRBV11-3	-	TRBJ2-7	CASSLGPAYEQYF	TGTGCCAGCAGCTTAGGCCCAGCCTACGAGCAGTACTTC
-	TRBV30	TRBD1	TRBJ1-6	CAWSVRDRARF	TGTGCCTGGAGCGTCCGAGACAGGGCCCGTTTT
few	TRBV6-6	TRBD2	TRBJ2-7	CASSYPRTSSYEQYF	TGTGCCAGCAGTTACCCCCGGACTAGCTCCTACGAGCAGTACTTC